This T cell receptor (beta chain) originates from a study of T cells in Graves' hyperthyroidism and ophthalmopathy. Study outcomes and limitations: Most thyroid-expanded clonotypes above 0.001 were also found in blood.

This clonotype was recorded at least ten times. Its antigen is unknown. The CDR3 is 13 residues long. Trimming removed 4 bases at V and 4 bases at J, with 11 bases between. CDR1 is SGDLS and CDR2 is YYNGEE in the germline V gene. Amplification targeted TCR beta CDR3 regions from RNA transcripts. HTBI primers were the set used in a first-round RT-PCR of the TCR CDR3. From the multiplex PCR reads, TCRdb called clonotypes with MiXCR, one entry per CDR3 protein. This table has under 350,000 distinct CDR3 sequences, about a sixth appearing once. This TCR came from an older woman with Graves' ophthalmopathy. The sample comprised blood. The chain is built from TRBV9 and TRBJ1-2; D not certain. This CDR3 reads CASSSGFGYGYTF. The CDR3 DNA reads TGTGCCAGCAGCTCCGGATTCGGCTATGGCTACACCTTC.